This note documents a single TCR beta chain sequence. The target antigen is unknown. Researchers partitioned CD4+ cells into CD45RA+ naive and CD45RA-negative memory subsets. Clones were sequenced by immunoSEQ multiplex PCR, and TCRdb holds only the in-frame ones, with some missing. The profile shows some 1 million clones, about 77% of them singletons. This specimen comes from a study of shared clonotypes between healthy human individuals. General study findings and limits: A handful of donors showed sharing of approximately 5% of naive CD4 clonotypes. With few donors, the genetic and exposure-history diversity represented was limited. The sampled material consisted only of blood, and tissue repertoires are likely to differ.

CDR3 length: 16 amino acids. V gave up 0 bases and J gave up 0 bases, with 11 bases separating them. CDR1 and CDR2 (germline): LNHNV, YYDKDF (reference sequence). The clonotype was recovered from a man aged 18 to 30 in good health. The chain couples TRBV15 to TRBJ1-1; D remains ambiguous. The sequenced material came from memory CD4+ T cells sorted from blood. Documented subset: CD45RA-negative fraction. CDR3 in amino acids: CATSRDIKHMNTEAFF. The DNA for the CDR3 is TGTGCCACCAGCAGAGATATCAAGCATATGAACACTGAAGCTTTCTTT.